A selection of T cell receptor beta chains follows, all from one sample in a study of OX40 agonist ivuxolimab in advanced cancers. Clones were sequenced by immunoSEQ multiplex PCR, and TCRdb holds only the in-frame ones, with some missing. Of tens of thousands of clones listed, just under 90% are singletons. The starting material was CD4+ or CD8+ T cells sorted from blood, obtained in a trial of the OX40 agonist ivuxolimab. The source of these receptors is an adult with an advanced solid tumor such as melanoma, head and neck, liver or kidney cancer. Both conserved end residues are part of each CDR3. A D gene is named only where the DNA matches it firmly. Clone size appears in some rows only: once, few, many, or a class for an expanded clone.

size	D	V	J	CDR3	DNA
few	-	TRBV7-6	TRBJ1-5	CASSDTASNQPQHF	TGTGCCAGCAGCGACACAGCGAGCAATCAGCCCCAGCATTTT
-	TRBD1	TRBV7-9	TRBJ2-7	CASSPRTGRIYEQYF	TGTGCCAGCAGCCCACGGACAGGGAGAATCTACGAGCAGTACTTC
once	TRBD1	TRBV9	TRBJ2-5	CASSVRGTAETQYF	TGTGCCAGCAGCGTAAGAGGGACAGCAGAGACCCAGTACTTC
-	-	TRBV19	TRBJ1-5	CASTAGYQPQHF	TGTGCCAGTACCGCGGGGTATCAGCCCCAGCATTTT
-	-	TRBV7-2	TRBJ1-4	CASSLRQPATNEKLFF	TGTGCCAGCAGCTTAAGGCAACCCGCAACTAATGAAAAACTGTTTTTT
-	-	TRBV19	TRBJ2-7	CASSITGTKVYEQYF	TGTGCCAGTAGTATCACGGGGACCAAGGTCTACGAGCAGTACTTC
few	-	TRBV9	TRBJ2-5	CASSVPSETQYF	TGTGCCAGCAGCGTACCGTCGGAGACCCAGTACTTC
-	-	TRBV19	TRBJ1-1	CASSIGMGTEAFF	TGTGCCAGTAGTATAGGGATGGGTACTGAAGCTTTCTTT
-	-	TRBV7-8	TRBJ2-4	CASSFPGTPILYF	TGTGCCAGCAGCTTTCCCGGGACTCCAATACTGTACTTC
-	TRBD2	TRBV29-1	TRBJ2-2	CSAKLAGNTGELFF	TGCAGCGCAAAACTAGCGGGAAACACCGGGGAGCTGTTTTTT
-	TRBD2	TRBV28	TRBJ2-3	CASSGPGLAGGGTDTQYF	TGTGCCAGCAGTGGGCCGGGGCTAGCGGGAGGGGGCACAGATACGCAGTATTTT
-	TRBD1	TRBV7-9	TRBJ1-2	CASSSGLKTGTGQTYGYTF	TGTGCCAGCAGCTCAGGACTAAAAACAGGGACAGGGCAAACCTATGGCTACACCTTC
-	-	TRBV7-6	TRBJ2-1	CASSLVSNEQFF	TGTGCCAGCAGCTTAGTCTCCAATGAGCAGTTCTTC
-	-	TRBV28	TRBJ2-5	CASSLLRGEETQYF	TGTGCCAGCAGCCTACTCCGGGGCGAAGAGACCCAGTACTTC
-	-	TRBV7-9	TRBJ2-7	CASSLAGAGTIAEQYF	TGTGCCAGCAGCTTAGCCGGCGCGGGAACAATCGCCGAGCAGTACTTC
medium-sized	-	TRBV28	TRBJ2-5	CASRVGGAEKETQYF	TGTGCCAGCAGGGTCGGAGGGGCGGAAAAAGAGACCCAGTACTTC
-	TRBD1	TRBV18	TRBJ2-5	CASSPGQGKVETQYF	TGTGCCAGCTCACCAGGACAGGGGAAGGTAGAGACCCAGTACTTC
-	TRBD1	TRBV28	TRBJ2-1	CASSWLSTGQGSYNEQFF	TGTGCCAGCAGTTGGCTATCGACAGGACAGGGTTCCTACAATGAGCAGTTCTTC
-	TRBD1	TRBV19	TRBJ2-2	CASSIRDRGPVGELFF	TGTGCCAGTAGTATCAGGGACAGGGGGCCGGTCGGGGAGCTGTTTTTT
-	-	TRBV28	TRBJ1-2	CASSFVRYGYTF	TGTGCCAGCAGTTTCGTCCGGTATGGCTACACCTTC
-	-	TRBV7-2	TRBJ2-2	CASSGERITGELFF	TGTGCCAGCAGCGGGGAGAGGATTACCGGGGAGCTGTTTTTT
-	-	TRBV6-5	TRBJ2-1	CASRLRSGEQFF	TGTGCCAGCAGGCTAAGATCGGGGGAGCAGTTCTTC
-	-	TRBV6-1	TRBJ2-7	CASSELRQGSYEQYF	TGTGCCAGCAGTGAGCTTCGGCAGGGGTCCTACGAGCAGTACTTC
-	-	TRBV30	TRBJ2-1	CAWSSSAVSSYNEQFF	TGTGCCTGGAGTTCCTCGGCGGTGAGCTCCTACAATGAGCAGTTCTTC